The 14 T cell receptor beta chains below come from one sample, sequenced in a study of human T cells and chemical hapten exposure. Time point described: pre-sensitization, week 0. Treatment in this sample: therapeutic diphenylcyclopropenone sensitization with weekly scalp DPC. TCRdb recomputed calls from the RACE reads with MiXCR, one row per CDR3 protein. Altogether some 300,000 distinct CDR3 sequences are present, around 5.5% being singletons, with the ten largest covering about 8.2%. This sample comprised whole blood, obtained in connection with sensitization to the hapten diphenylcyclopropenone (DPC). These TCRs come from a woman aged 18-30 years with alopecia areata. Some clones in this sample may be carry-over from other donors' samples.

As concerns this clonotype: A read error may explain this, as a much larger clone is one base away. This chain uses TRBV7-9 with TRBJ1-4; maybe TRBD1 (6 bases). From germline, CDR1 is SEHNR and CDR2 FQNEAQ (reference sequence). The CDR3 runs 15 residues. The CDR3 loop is CASSPDLGSGEKQFF. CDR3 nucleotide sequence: TGTGCCAGCAGCCCCGACTTAGGGTCAGGGGAAAAACAGTTTTTT.

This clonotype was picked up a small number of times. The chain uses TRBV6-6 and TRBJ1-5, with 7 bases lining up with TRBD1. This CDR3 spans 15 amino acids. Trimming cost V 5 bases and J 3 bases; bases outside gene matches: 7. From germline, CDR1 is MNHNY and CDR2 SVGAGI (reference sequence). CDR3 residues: CASSTRTGLNQPQHF. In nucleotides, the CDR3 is TGTGCCAGCAGTACCCGGACAGGTCTCAATCAGCCCCAGCATTTT.

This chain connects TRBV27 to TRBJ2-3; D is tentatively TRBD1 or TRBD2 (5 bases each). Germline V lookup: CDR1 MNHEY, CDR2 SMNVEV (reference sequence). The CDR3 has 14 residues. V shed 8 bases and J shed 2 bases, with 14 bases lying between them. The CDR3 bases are TGTGCCAGCTCTGTCCGGGACGCCACAGATACGCAGTATTTT. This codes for CASSVRDATDTQYF.

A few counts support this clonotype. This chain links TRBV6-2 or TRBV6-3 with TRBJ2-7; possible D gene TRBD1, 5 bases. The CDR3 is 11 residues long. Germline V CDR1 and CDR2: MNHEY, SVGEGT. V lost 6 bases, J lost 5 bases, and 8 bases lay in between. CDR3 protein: CASRAGNEQYF. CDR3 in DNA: TGTGCCAGCAGGGCAGGGAACGAGCAGTACTTC.

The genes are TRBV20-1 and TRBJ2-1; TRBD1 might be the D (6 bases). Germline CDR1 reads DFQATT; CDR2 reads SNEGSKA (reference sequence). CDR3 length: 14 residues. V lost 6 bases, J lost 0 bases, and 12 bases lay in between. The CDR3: CSAHRVSSYNEQFF. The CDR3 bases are TGCAGTGCCCACAGGGTTAGCTCCTACAATGAGCAGTTCTTC.

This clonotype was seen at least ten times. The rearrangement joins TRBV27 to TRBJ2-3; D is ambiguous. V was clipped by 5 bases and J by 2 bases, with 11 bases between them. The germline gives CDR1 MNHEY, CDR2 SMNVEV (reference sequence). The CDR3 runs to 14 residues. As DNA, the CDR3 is TGTGCCAGCAGTCCGACCCGCCTCACAGATACGCAGTATTTT. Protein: CASSPTRLTDTQYF.

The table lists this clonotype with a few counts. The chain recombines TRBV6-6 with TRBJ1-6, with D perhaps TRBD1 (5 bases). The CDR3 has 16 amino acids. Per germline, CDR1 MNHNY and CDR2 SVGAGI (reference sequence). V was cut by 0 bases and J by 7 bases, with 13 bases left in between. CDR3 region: CASSYSTDSVNSPLHF. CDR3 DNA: TGTGCCAGCAGTTACTCGACCGACAGTGTAAATTCACCCCTCCACTTT.

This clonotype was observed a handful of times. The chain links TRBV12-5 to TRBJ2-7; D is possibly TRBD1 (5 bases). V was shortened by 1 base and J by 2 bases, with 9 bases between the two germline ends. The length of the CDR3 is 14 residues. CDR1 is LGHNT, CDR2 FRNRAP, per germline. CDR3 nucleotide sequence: TGTGCTAGTGGTTTGGGCAGGACAACCTACGAGCAGTACTTC. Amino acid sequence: CASGLGRTTYEQYF.

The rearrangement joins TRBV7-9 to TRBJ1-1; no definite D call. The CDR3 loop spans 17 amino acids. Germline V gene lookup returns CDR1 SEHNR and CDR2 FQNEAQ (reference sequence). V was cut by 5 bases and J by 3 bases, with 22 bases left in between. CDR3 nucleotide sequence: TGTGCCAGCAGCGAGACGGGCGCGGCATTTTACGACACTGAAGCTTTCTTT. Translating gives CASSETGAAFYDTEAFF.

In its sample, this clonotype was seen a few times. DNA for the CDR3: TGTGCCAGCAGCCGGAGCGGGGGCTCTGCGGATACGCAGTATTTT. Amino acid sequence: CASSRSGGSADTQYF. This sequence joins TRBV5-4 and TRBJ2-3; 8 nucleotides agree with TRBD2. The trim removed 4 bases at V and 6 bases at J, leaving 10 bases unmatched. The V gene's germline CDR1 is SGHNT and CDR2 YYREEE (reference sequence). This CDR3 comprises 15 residues.

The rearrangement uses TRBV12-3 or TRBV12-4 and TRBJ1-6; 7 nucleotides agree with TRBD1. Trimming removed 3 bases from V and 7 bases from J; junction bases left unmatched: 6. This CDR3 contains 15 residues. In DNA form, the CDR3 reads TGTGCCAGCAGTTTCGGGGACAGCTCGAATTCACCCCTCCACTTT. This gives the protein CASSFGDSSNSPLHF.

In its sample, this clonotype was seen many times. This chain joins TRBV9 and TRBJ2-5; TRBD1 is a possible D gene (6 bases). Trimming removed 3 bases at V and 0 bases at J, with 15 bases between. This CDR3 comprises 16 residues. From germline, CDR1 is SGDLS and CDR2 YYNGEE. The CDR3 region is CASSGGLTGDQETQYF. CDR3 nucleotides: TGTGCCAGCAGCGGGGGCCTGACAGGCGACCAAGAGACCCAGTACTTC.

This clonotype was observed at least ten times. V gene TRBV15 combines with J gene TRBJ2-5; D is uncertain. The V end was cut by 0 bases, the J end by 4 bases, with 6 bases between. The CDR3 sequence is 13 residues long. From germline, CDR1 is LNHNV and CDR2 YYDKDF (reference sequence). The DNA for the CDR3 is TGTGCCACCAGCAGAGATCGGATAGAGACCCAGTACTTC. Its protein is CATSRDRIETQYF.

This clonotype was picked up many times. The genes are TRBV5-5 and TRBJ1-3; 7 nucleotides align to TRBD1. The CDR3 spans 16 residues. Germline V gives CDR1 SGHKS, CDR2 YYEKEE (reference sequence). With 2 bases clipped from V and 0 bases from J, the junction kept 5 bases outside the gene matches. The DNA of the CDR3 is TGTGCCAGCAGCTTAGACAGGGCGCGCTCTGGAAACACCATATATTTT. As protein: CASSLDRARSGNTIYF.